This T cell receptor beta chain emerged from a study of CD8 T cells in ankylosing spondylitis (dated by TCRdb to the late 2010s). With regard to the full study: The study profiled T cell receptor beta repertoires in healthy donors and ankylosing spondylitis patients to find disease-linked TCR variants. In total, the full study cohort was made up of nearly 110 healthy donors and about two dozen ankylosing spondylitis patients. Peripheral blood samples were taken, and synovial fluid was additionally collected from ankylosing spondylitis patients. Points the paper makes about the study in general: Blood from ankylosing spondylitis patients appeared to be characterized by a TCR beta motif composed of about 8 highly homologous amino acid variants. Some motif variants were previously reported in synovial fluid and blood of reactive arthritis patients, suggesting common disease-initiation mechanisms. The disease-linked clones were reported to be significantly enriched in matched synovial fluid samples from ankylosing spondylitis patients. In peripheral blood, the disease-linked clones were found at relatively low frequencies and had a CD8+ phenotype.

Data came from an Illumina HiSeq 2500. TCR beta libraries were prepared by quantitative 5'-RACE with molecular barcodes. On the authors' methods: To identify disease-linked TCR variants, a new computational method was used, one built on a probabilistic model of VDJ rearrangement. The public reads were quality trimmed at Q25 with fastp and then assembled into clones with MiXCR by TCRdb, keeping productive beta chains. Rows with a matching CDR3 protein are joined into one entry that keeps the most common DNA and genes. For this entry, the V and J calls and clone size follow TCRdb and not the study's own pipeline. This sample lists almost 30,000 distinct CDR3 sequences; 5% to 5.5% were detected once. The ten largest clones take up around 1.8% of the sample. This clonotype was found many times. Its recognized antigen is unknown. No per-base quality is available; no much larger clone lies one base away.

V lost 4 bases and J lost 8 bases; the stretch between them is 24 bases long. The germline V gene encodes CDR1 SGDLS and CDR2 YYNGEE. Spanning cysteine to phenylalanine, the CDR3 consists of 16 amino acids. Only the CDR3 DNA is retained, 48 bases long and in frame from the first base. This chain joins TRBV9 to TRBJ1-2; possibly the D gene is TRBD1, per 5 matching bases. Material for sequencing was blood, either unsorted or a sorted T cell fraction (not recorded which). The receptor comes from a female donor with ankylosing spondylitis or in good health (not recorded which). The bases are TGTGCCAGCAGCCCCGATTTGAGACAGAGAGGTAGAGGCTACACCTTC. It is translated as CASSPDLRQRGRGYTF.